These 25 T cell receptor beta chains were all obtained from the same sample, sequenced in a study of sequential checkpoint blockade in melanoma (dated by TCRdb to the late 2010s). The library was generated by the immunoSEQ multiplex PCR assay. TCRdb obtained this table from immuneACCESS and retained in-frame rearrangements with V and J assigned. These tables miss some clones; where compared with another copy, unresolved V genes account for less than half of the shortfall, and the remainder is unexplained. The sample contains about 40,000 clones, 80% to 90% of them found a single time. 5.5% to 7% of the sample is in the top ten clones. The treatment or condition label for this specimen denotes: randomized to nivolumab then ipilimumab (arm A) or the reverse (arm B). This specimen was CD8+ T cells sorted from blood (inferred from file names), taken from a patient given nivolumab and ipilimumab in sequence. These receptors all come from a human donor with melanoma.

This chain uses TRBV10-3 with TRBJ1-1; 10 positions agree with TRBD1. The CDR3 has 14 residues. J was trimmed by 3 bases and V by 8 bases; bases with no gene match: 6. CDR1 is ENHRY and CDR2 is SYGVKD in the germline V gene. In nucleotides, the CDR3 is TGTGCCATCGGACAGGGGGTCCCGTACACTGAAGCTTTCTTT. Translation: CAIGQGVPYTEAFF.

The chain has TRBV4-1 and TRBJ2-5; tentatively, D is TRBD2 (7 bases). Trimming removed 3 bases from V and 9 bases from J, with 20 bases in between. The CDR3 spans 15 residues. Germline values: CDR1 MGHRA, CDR2 YSYEKL. CDR3 residues: CASSHVGGAEGAQYF. The CDR3 region has the DNA TGCGCCAGCAGCCACGTGGGGGGGGCAGAAGGGGCCCAGTACTTC.

This chain links TRBV7-6 with TRBJ2-1, with a weak D call TRBD2 (6 bases). Between the trimmed V and J ends, which lost 5 bases and 0 bases, there was a span of 14 bases. The CDR3 loop spans 16 amino acids. Germline V gene sequence: CDR1 SGHVS, CDR2 FNYEAQ. The CDR3 loop is CASSEGTPSSYNEQFF. In nucleotides, the CDR3 is TGTGCCAGCAGCGAAGGGACTCCAAGCTCCTACAATGAGCAGTTCTTC.

The chain links TRBV6-5 to TRBJ2-1, with 9 bases aligning to TRBD1. The CDR3 has 15 amino acids. The ends lost 6 bases at V and 5 bases at J; junction bases unmatched: 8. The V gene's germline CDR1 is MNHEY and CDR2 SVGAGI. The CDR3 DNA follows: TGTGCCAGCAGCCGATCCGACAGGGGGGACAATGAGCAGTTCTTC. Translating gives CASSRSDRGDNEQFF.

In its sample, this clone ranks as medium-sized. The chain couples TRBV14 to TRBJ2-2; 8 bases map to TRBD2. Germline trimming cut 4 bases from V and 7 bases from J; bases unmatched to any gene: 5. CDR3 size: 14 residues. Germline V gives CDR1 SGHDN, CDR2 FVKESK. The CDR3 bases are TGTGCCAGCAGCCCCACGGGGGGGCTCGGGGAGCTGTTTTTT. Amino acids: CASSPTGGLGELFF.

The chain links TRBV5-8 to TRBJ1-1; 7 bases agree with TRBD1. In germline, CDR1 is SGHTS, CDR2 YDEGEE. CDR3 size: 13 residues. The ends lost 5 bases at V and 4 bases at J; junction bases unmatched: 5. The CDR3 sequence: CASSRQGRTEAFF. The CDR3 nucleotides read TGTGCCAGCAGTCGACAGGGTCGCACTGAAGCTTTCTTT.

This sequence joins TRBV5-1 and TRBJ2-5, with no clear D. The CDR3 length is 14 residues. CDR1 SGHRS and CDR2 YFSETQ come from the germline V gene. V dropped 0 bases and J dropped 4 bases, with 10 bases sitting between them. CDR3 in DNA: TGCGCCAGCAGCTTGGGCGGTAGTGGAGAGACCCAGTACTTC. As protein: CASSLGGSGETQYF.

V usage is TRBV28 and J usage is TRBJ2-5; D ambiguous. The ends were cut back, 5 bases at V and 0 bases at J, with 7 bases in the middle. There are 13 residues in the CDR3. Germline V gives CDR1 MDHEN, CDR2 SYDVKM. CDR3 residues: CASSLVNQETQYF. CDR3 DNA sequence: TGTGCCAGCAGTCTCGTTAACCAAGAGACCCAGTACTTC.

This clone was observed a single time. The CDR3 DNA reads TGTGCCAGTAGTATGACTATAGGAGATACGCAGTATTTT. This gives the protein CASSMTIGDTQYF. The genes are TRBV19 and TRBJ2-3; D is possibly TRBD2 (5 bases). Germline loops: CDR1 LNHDA, CDR2 SQIVND (reference sequence). V lost 3 bases and J 5 bases, leaving 9 bases between the germline ends. The CDR3 sequence is 13 residues long.

The rearrangement links TRBV6-1 to TRBJ2-5, with no clear D. The J call is doubtful: the DNA matches TRBJ2-7 better. Per the germline V gene, CDR1 is MNHNS and CDR2 is SASEGT. This CDR3 is built from 13 residues. The CDR3 nucleotides are TGTGCCAGCAGTGAGGTCAGGTTCTACGAGCAGTACTTC. Translating gives CASSEVRFYEQYF.

The rearrangement joins TRBV13 to TRBJ1-1, with no clear D. V was clipped by 7 bases and J by 0 bases, with 9 bases between them. The germline CDR1 and CDR2 sequences are PRHDT and FYEKMQ (reference sequence). This CDR3 has 13 residues. This CDR3 reads CASTLTVNTEAFF. The CDR3, as DNA: TGTGCCAGCACCCTAACAGTGAACACTGAAGCTTTCTTT.

This chain joins TRBV29-1 and TRBJ2-5; 14 positions agree with TRBD2. There are 18 residues in the CDR3. Germline V gene data show CDR1 as SQVTM and CDR2 as ANQGSEA. V was pared by 4 bases and J by 4 bases, with 14 bases of the junction left unmatched. CDR3 nucleotide sequence: TGCAGCGTTGTGATCCTCGGGACTAGCGGGGGCTTTGGAGAGACCCAGTACTTC. Encoded protein: CSVVILGTSGGFGETQYF.

The rearrangement uses TRBV9 and TRBJ2-7; TRBD2 matches 9 bases. Trimming cost V 2 bases and J 3 bases; bases outside gene matches: 6. The CDR3 has 15 amino acids. Germline lookup yields CDR1 SGDLS and CDR2 YYNGEE. CDR3 DNA: TGTGCCAGCAGCGTGGCGGGCGGGGGGGTCTACGAGCAGTACTTC. Its translation: CASSVAGGGVYEQYF.

The rearrangement uses TRBV5-1 and TRBJ1-1; 9 nucleotides match TRBD1. V lost 4 bases and J lost 6; bases outside the gene matches: 7. The CDR3 is made up of 14 amino acids. CDR1 and CDR2 (germline): SGHRS, YFSETQ. In DNA, the CDR3 is TGCGCCAGCAGCCTTACAGGGGGCAAATCTGAAGCTTTCTTT. It encodes CASSLTGGKSEAFF.

J is TRBJ2-7 and V is TRBV2; TRBD1 is a possible D gene (5 bases). V gave up 6 bases and J gave up 5 bases, with 11 bases separating them. The CDR3 extends over 12 amino acids. Germline assignment: CDR1 SNHLY and CDR2 FYNNEI. The CDR3 region is CASRELQDEQYF. The CDR3 DNA follows: TGTGCCAGCAGGGAGTTACAGGACGAGCAGTACTTC.

The V and J genes are TRBV6-6 and TRBJ2-7, with 12 bases matching TRBD2. The CDR3 spans 15 residues. J was trimmed by 7 bases and V by 2 bases; bases with no gene match: 6. Per germline, CDR1 MNHNY and CDR2 SVGAGI (reference sequence). The CDR3 loop reads CASSYLAGGPGEQYF. The CDR3 bases are TGTGCCAGCAGTTACCTAGCGGGAGGGCCTGGAGAGCAGTACTTC.

V and J are TRBV27 and TRBJ1-5; TRBD1 matches at 7 bases. Germline CDR1 MNHEY, CDR2 SMNVEV (reference sequence). V trimming: 5 bases; J trimming: 6 bases; junction bases outside the gene matches: 7. This CDR3 comprises 14 residues. CDR3 region: CASSLTGEGQPQHF. The CDR3 bases are TGTGCCAGCAGTCTTACAGGGGAAGGTCAGCCCCAGCATTTT.

V gene TRBV2 combines with J gene TRBJ1-2; D is perhaps TRBD1 (5 bases). The CDR3 loop spans 13 amino acids. The V end lost 5 bases, the J end lost 6 bases, and 13 bases lay between the germline ends. Germline assignment: CDR1 SNHLY and CDR2 FYNNEI. The CDR3 region is CASSTGTGDGYTF. DNA of the CDR3: TGTGCCAGCAGTACTGGGACGGGAGATGGCTACACCTTC.

This clone was seen only a few times. This chain joins TRBV11-2 and TRBJ2-7, with 15 bases fitting TRBD2. The CDR3 has 17 residues. After removal of 4 bases from V and 5 bases from J, the junction contained 9 bases not matched to a gene. Germline-derived CDR1 and CDR2 are SGHAT and FQNNGV. CDR3 in DNA: TGTGCCAGCAGCTACGGACTAGCGGGGGGGTTCGGGGACGAGCAGTACTTC. It specifies CASSYGLAGGFGDEQYF. The full variable domain, its missing parts supplied by reference TRBV11-2 and TRBJ2-7, is EAGVAQSPRYKIIEKRQSVAFWCNPISGHATLYWYQQILGQGPKLLIQFQNNGVVDDSQLPKDRFSAERLKGVDSTLKIQPAKLEDSAVYLCASSYGLAGGFGDEQYFGPGTRLTVT.

The chain uses TRBV27 and TRBJ1-2; D is uncertain. CDR3 size: 12 residues. Germline CDR1 MNHEY, CDR2 SMNVEV (reference sequence). V lost 3 bases, J lost 3 bases, and 5 bases lay in between. The CDR3 DNA sequence: TGTGCCAGCAGTTTCTACGACTATGGCTACACCTTC. Translating gives CASSFYDYGYTF.

V gene TRBV30 combines with J gene TRBJ1-6; D ambiguous. Trimming stripped 0 bases from V and 8 bases from J, with 20 bases between. Germline assignment: CDR1 GTSNPN and CDR2 SVGIG (reference sequence). The CDR3 has 17 amino acids. CDR3 nucleotides: TGTGCCTGGAGTGTACTTCTGGCGGATCCGTCGGATTCACCCCTCCACTTT. Translation gives CAWSVLLADPSDSPLHF.

This chain uses TRBV2 with TRBJ2-7; 10 positions agree with TRBD2. The CDR3 has 14 residues. V dropped 4 bases and J dropped 4; count of bases not matched to a gene: 4. Germline V CDR1 and CDR2: SNHLY, FYNNEI. In nucleotides, the CDR3 is TGTGCCAGCAGTGTGTCTAGCGGGGGATACGAGCAGTACTTC. This codes for CASSVSSGGYEQYF.

The chain employs TRBV5-1 and TRBJ2-7; 8 positions match TRBD1. This CDR3 is built from 14 residues. With V trimmed by 0 bases and J by 7 bases, 6 bases remained unmatched. The germline V gene encodes CDR1 SGHRS and CDR2 YFSETQ. The CDR3 sequence is CASSLGTGIGEQYF. DNA for the CDR3: TGCGCCAGCAGCTTGGGGACAGGGATTGGGGAGCAGTACTTC.

The chain links TRBV7-8 to TRBJ1-5; 8 bases line up with TRBD1. CDR1 is SGHVS and CDR2 is FQNEAQ in the germline V gene. This CDR3 spans 15 amino acids. V shed 6 bases, J shed 3 bases, and the junction held 7 bases outside the gene matches. This CDR3 is CASSSTGGHNQPQHF. CDR3 nucleotide sequence: TGTGCCAGCAGTTCTACAGGGGGTCACAATCAGCCCCAGCATTTT.

The V and J genes are TRBV7-2 and TRBJ2-5; 11 bases agree with TRBD2. The end of the DNA fits TRBJ2-7 better, so the J call may be wrong. Germline V CDR1 and CDR2: SGHTA, FQGNSA. This CDR3 region has 16 residues. CDR3 protein: CASSLFLAGGGYEQYF. CDR3 nucleotide sequence: TGTGCCAGCAGCTTGTTTCTAGCGGGAGGTGGCTACGAGCAGTACTTC.